These 26 T cell receptor beta chains share one sample of origin, sequenced in a study of T cells in Graves' hyperthyroidism and ophthalmopathy (dated by TCRdb to between 2017 and 2020). The method behind the library was multiplex PCR. Sequencing used an Illumina HiSeq 2000. Amplification of TCR beta CDR3 regions was carried out from RNA transcripts. For the first round of RT-PCR on the TCR CDR3, the HTBI primer set was used together with the Qiagen OneStep RT-PCR kit. Starting from the raw public reads, TCRdb applied fastp trimming at Q25, assembled clones with MiXCR and retained in-frame beta chains. Every CDR3 protein is listed once, alongside the most common genes and DNA of its rows. Within this sample are 300,000 to 400,000 distinct CDR3 sequences, with about 14% of them counted one time only. About 20% of the sample lies in the top ten. Sample: blood. The receptors originated from a woman in her 30s with Graves' ophthalmopathy.

This clonotype was detected ten times or more. The V gene is TRBV20-1, the J gene TRBJ1-2, with 8 bases identical to TRBD1. Looked up from germline, CDR1 is DFQATT and CDR2 is SNEGSKA (reference sequence). This CDR3 contains 13 residues. V gave up 6 bases and J gave up 4 bases; unmatched junction bases: 7. This CDR3 reads CSARTGRSYGYTF. The CDR3 nucleotides are TGCAGTGCCAGGACAGGGAGGTCCTATGGCTACACCTTC.

This clonotype was observed once. The chain employs TRBV3-1 and TRBJ2-1, with 15 bases lining up with TRBD2. Germline CDR1 and CDR2: LGHDT and YNNKEL (reference sequence). Trimming removed 1 base from V and 5 bases from J; junction bases left unmatched: 3. This CDR3 has 17 amino acids. The CDR3 sequence is CASSQVGTSGRHNEQFF. CDR3 coding DNA: TGTGCCAGCAGCCAAGTCGGGACTAGCGGGAGGCACAATGAGCAGTTCTTC.

This clonotype was found many times. The V gene is TRBV2, the J gene TRBJ2-7; D tentatively reads TRBD1 or TRBD2 (5 bases each). This CDR3 has 12 amino acids. V dropped 11 bases and J dropped 7 bases, with 18 bases sitting between them. Germline loops: CDR1 SNHLY, CDR2 FYNNEI. CDR3 amino acids: CAGRGLQGEQYF. The CDR3 DNA follows: TGTGCCGGACGGGGCCTCCAGGGAGAGCAGTACTTC.

This clonotype was recorded at least ten times. This rearrangement joins TRBV7-9 to TRBJ1-4, with 9 bases that match TRBD1. V shed 5 bases, J shed 8 bases, and the junction held 12 bases outside the gene matches. The CDR3 is made up of 16 amino acids. The germline gives CDR1 SEHNR, CDR2 FQNEAQ (reference sequence). CDR3 DNA: TGTGCCAGCAGCCACGCGGGAGGGACAGGGAGCGAAAAACTGTTTTTT. Protein product: CASSHAGGTGSEKLFF.

The table lists this clonotype with a few counts. The rearrangement uses TRBV15 and TRBJ2-7; D gene ambiguous. V lost 1 base and J lost 6, with 4 bases in between. CDR1 and CDR2 (germline): LNHNV, YYDKDF (reference sequence). CDR3 length: 11 residues. Written as DNA, the CDR3 is TGTGCCACCAGCAGAGGCTCCGAGCAGTACTTC. Its translation is CATSRGSEQYF.

This clonotype was recorded at least ten times. V gene TRBV7-8 combines with J gene TRBJ1-1; 7 bases align to TRBD1. The J segment lost 6 bases and the V segment lost 0 bases, leaving 13 bases of the junction unmatched. The germline V gene encodes CDR1 SGHVS and CDR2 FQNEAQ. This CDR3 is built from 17 residues. The CDR3 region has the DNA TGTGCCAGCAGCTTAGCGTCCCGCCGACAGGGAGGTTCTGAAGCTTTCTTT. Amino acid sequence: CASSLASRRQGGSEAFF.

Many counts were recorded for this clonotype. The chain is built from TRBV27 and TRBJ2-3, with D perhaps matching TRBD2 (5 bases). CDR1 is MNHEY, CDR2 SMNVEV, per germline (reference sequence). The CDR3 length is 15 residues. The ends were cut back, 4 bases at V and 2 bases at J, with 13 bases in the middle. In nucleotides, the CDR3 is TGTGCCAGCAGTTCTATCAGGACTGACACAGATACGCAGTATTTT. It translates to CASSSIRTDTDTQYF.

This clonotype was observed many times. This chain joins TRBV7-2 and TRBJ1-2, with D perhaps TRBD1 (5 bases). CDR3 length: 14 amino acids. V was pared by 5 bases and J by 5 bases, with 15 bases between. The germline V gene encodes CDR1 SGHTA and CDR2 FQGNSA. The CDR3 is CASSPRQLGYGYTF. In DNA form, the CDR3 reads TGTGCCAGCAGCCCTCGACAGCTTGGGTATGGCTACACCTTC.

The chain employs TRBV19 and TRBJ1-2; D unclear. Trimming cost V 8 bases and J 4 bases, with 8 bases left between them. The germline gives CDR1 LNHDA, CDR2 SQIVND (reference sequence). The CDR3 totals 11 residues. The CDR3 reads CASQRFYGYTF. The CDR3 DNA sequence: TGTGCCAGTCAGCGATTCTATGGCTACACCTTC. The variable domain in full, with the rest retrieved from reference TRBV19 and TRBJ1-2, is DGGITQSPKYLFRKEGQNVTLSCEQNLNHDAMYWYRQDPGQGLRLIYYSQIVNDFQKGDIAEGYSVSREKKESFPLTVTSAQKNPTAFYLCASQRFYGYTFGSGTRLTVV.

This clonotype showed up many times. This chain uses TRBV7-9 with TRBJ2-7; a weak D match, TRBD1 (5 bases). The CDR3 extends over 14 amino acids. V shed 0 bases and J shed 6 bases, with 12 bases lying between them. From germline, CDR1 is SEHNR and CDR2 FQNEAQ (reference sequence). CDR3 protein: CASSLALTVGEQYF. The CDR3 DNA follows: TGTGCCAGCAGCTTAGCGCTGACAGTGGGCGAGCAGTACTTC.

This sequence joins TRBV19 and TRBJ2-5; possibly TRBD1 or TRBD2 for D (6 bases each). V was pared by 10 bases and J by 2 bases, with 14 bases between. The CDR3 runs 13 residues. The germline gives CDR1 LNHDA, CDR2 SQIVND (reference sequence). This chain's CDR3 is CAIGRGGQETQYF. The DNA for the CDR3 is TGTGCCATCGGGAGAGGGGGTCAAGAGACCCAGTACTTC.

This clonotype was recorded at least ten times. This rearrangement joins TRBV7-2 to TRBJ2-1; 13 bases match TRBD2. Trimming removed 4 bases from V and 8 bases from J; junction bases left unmatched: 5. Per the germline V gene, CDR1 is SGHTA and CDR2 is FQGNSA. The CDR3 sequence is 15 residues long. This CDR3 reads CASSSRLAGGYEQFF. CDR3 nucleotides: TGTGCCAGCAGCTCCCGACTAGCGGGGGGTTATGAGCAGTTCTTC.

This clonotype was counted many times. The chain is built from TRBV20-1 and TRBJ1-1; a possible D gene is TRBD1 (6 bases). The CDR3 extends over 13 amino acids. V was pared by 6 bases and J by 4 bases, with 15 bases between. The germline gives CDR1 DFQATT, CDR2 SNEGSKA (reference sequence). Written as DNA, the CDR3 is TGCAGTGCAACCGGGACACTCACCACTGAAGCTTTCTTT. Protein product: CSATGTLTTEAFF.

This clonotype was seen many times. This chain uses TRBV7-2 with TRBJ2-7, with D perhaps matching TRBD1 (6 bases). The germline CDR1 and CDR2 sequences are SGHTA and FQGNSA. The V end was cut by 5 bases, the J end by 2 bases, with 19 bases between. CDR3 size: 16 residues. The CDR3 sequence: CASSRGVGGLAYEQYF. In nucleotides, the CDR3 is TGTGCCAGCAGCCGAGGTGTAGGGGGTCTCGCCTACGAGCAGTACTTC.

This clonotype occurred many times. This sequence joins TRBV27 and TRBJ2-3; D is possibly TRBD1 (5 bases). The CDR3 length is 16 residues. Per the germline V gene, CDR1 is MNHEY and CDR2 is SMNVEV (reference sequence). Trimming stripped 2 bases from V and 2 bases from J, with 14 bases between. The chain's CDR3 is CASSLRQLGYTDTQYF. CDR3 DNA: TGTGCCAGCAGTTTACGACAGTTGGGGTACACAGATACGCAGTATTTT.

This clonotype was detected a few times. The J gene is TRBJ1-6, the V gene TRBV4-2; perhaps TRBD1 as D (6 bases). This CDR3 has 15 residues. Germline values: CDR1 LGHNA, CDR2 YNFKEQ. Trimming removed 5 bases from V and 6 bases from J, with 14 bases in between. CDR3 DNA: TGTGCCAGCAGCGAAACTCAGGGGTCTAATTCACCCCTCCACTTT. It codes for CASSETQGSNSPLHF.

This clonotype has ten or more counts. This chain joins TRBV18 and TRBJ2-7; no firm D call. V dropped 2 bases and J dropped 9 bases, with 11 bases sitting between them. The CDR3 has 12 residues. CDR1 is KGHSH and CDR2 is LQKENI in the germline V gene. CDR3 DNA: TGTGCCAGCTCACCAGAAGGCTTGGGGCAGTACTTC. Amino acids: CASSPEGLGQYF.

This clonotype occurred a few times. This sequence joins TRBV5-1 and TRBJ1-4, with a tentative D call TRBD1 (6 bases). Germline V gene sequence: CDR1 SGHRS, CDR2 YFSETQ. The CDR3 sequence is 13 residues long. The ends were cut back, 4 bases at V and 13 bases at J, with 17 bases in the middle. CDR3 in DNA: TGCGCCAGCAGCCCCCGGGACACGGGATTACTGTTTTTT. Translated: CASSPRDTGLLFF.

The chain combines TRBV2 with TRBJ1-1; TRBD1 might be the D (5 bases). The CDR3 length is 12 residues. Trimming removed 6 bases at V and 5 bases at J, with 10 bases between. The germline gives CDR1 SNHLY, CDR2 FYNNEI. Here the CDR3 reads CASSRQKTEAFF. Written as DNA, the CDR3 is TGTGCCAGCAGCAGACAGAAAACTGAAGCTTTCTTT.

This clonotype occurred many times. CDR3 DNA: TGTGCCTGGAGTGTCAGGGGGGATCAGCCCCAGCATTTT. Translated, it gives CAWSVRGDQPQHF. The V gene is TRBV30, the J gene TRBJ1-5; 7 bases match TRBD1. J lost 5 bases, V lost 0 bases, and 1 base had no gene match. Germline assignment: CDR1 GTSNPN and CDR2 SVGIG (reference sequence). This CDR3 contains 13 residues.

This clonotype was counted many times. The J gene is TRBJ1-1, the V gene TRBV28; no clear D gene. This CDR3 comprises 15 residues. Germline V gives CDR1 MDHEN, CDR2 SYDVKM. V lost 6 bases and J lost 2, with 16 bases in between. In DNA, the CDR3 is TGTGCCAGCAGGCCGGAGGTAAAGGGAAACACTGAAGCTTTCTTT. Translated: CASRPEVKGNTEAFF.

In this sample, this clonotype turned up a few times. CDR3 amino acids: CASSVRPLRQEDEQFF. CDR3 sequence (DNA): TGTGCCAGCAGCGTACGCCCGCTCAGGCAGGAGGATGAGCAGTTCTTC. J is TRBJ2-1 and V is TRBV9, with D possibly matching TRBD2 (5 bases). Trimming pared 1 base from V and 8 bases from J, leaving 19 bases between. CDR3 size: 16 residues. The germline gives CDR1 SGDLS, CDR2 YYNGEE.

There are many counts of this clonotype. The V and J genes are TRBV5-5 and TRBJ1-3; possibly TRBD1 for D (5 bases). V shed 4 bases and J shed 7 bases, with 15 bases lying between them. The CDR3 sequence is 14 residues long. CDR1 is SGHKS and CDR2 is YYEKEE in the germline V gene (reference sequence). The CDR3: CASSPDGAQNTIYF. Here the CDR3 DNA reads TGTGCCAGCAGCCCCGACGGGGCGCAGAACACCATATATTTT.

V and J are TRBV28 and TRBJ2-7; 7 bases fit TRBD1. CDR3 size: 13 residues. Trimming at V came to 3 bases and at J to 4 bases, leaving 3 bases not matched to a gene. Germline V gene sequence: CDR1 MDHEN, CDR2 SYDVKM. The CDR3 nucleotides read TGTGCCAGCAGTTTCCCACAGGGGTACGAGCAGTACTTC. Translated: CASSFPQGYEQYF.

This sequence joins TRBV19 and TRBJ1-4; D not certain. From germline, CDR1 is LNHDA and CDR2 SQIVND (reference sequence). The V gene lost 9 bases and the J gene lost 5 bases, with 13 bases spanning the gap. This CDR3 spans 13 amino acids. Here the CDR3 DNA reads TGTGCCAGCACGGCAGAGACAAATGAAAAACTGTTTTTT. Its translation: CASTAETNEKLFF.

Ten or more counts support this clonotype. For the CDR3, the DNA is TGTGCCAGCAGTTTTCGGGGATTTCTTCACTATGGCTACACCTTC. This encodes CASSFRGFLHYGYTF. This chain links TRBV27 with TRBJ1-2; no clear D. Germline V gene sequence: CDR1 MNHEY, CDR2 SMNVEV (reference sequence). The CDR3 sequence is 15 residues long. Between the trimmed V and J ends, which lost 3 bases and 3 bases, there was a span of 14 bases.